A selection of T cell receptor beta chains follows, all from one sample in a study of blood T cell repertoires in COVID-19. The protocol was immunoSEQ multiplex PCR, while the TCRdb copy is restricted to in-frame clones and leaves out a portion. Among around 140,000 clones listed, roughly 83% were seen once. The material sequenced was peripheral blood. The receptors were gathered from an elderly woman with acute or convalescent COVID-19. The CDR3 runs from the conserved cysteine through the conserved F or W. The D gene is left open where the match is weak. Clone sizes are given selectively: once, few, many, or a class where the clone is expanded.

abundance: -; d_gene: TRBD2; v_gene: TRBV5-6; j_gene: TRBJ2-1; CDR3nt: TGTGCCAGCAGCTCCCCTGGACTAGCGGGAGGGAACAATGAGCAGTTCTTC; CDR3aa: CASSSPGLAGGNNEQFF
abundance: -; d_gene: TRBD2; v_gene: TRBV9; j_gene: TRBJ2-3; CDR3nt: TGTGCCAGCAGCCCGAGACTAGCGGGGGGAGATACGCAGTATTTT; CDR3aa: CASSPRLAGGDTQYF
abundance: -; d_gene: -; v_gene: TRBV5-1; j_gene: TRBJ2-2; CDR3nt: TGCGCCAGCAGCGCGACAGCGAACACCGGGGAGCTGTTTTTT; CDR3aa: CASSATANTGELFF
abundance: -; d_gene: TRBD1; v_gene: TRBV5-8; j_gene: TRBJ2-7; CDR3nt: TGTGCCAGCGGCCGGACAGGGGGCTTCGACGAGCAGTACTTC; CDR3aa: CASGRTGGFDEQYF
abundance: -; d_gene: TRBD1; v_gene: TRBV30; j_gene: TRBJ1-6; CDR3nt: TGTGCCTGGAGCGGGACAGGGGGTTCACCCCTCCACTTT; CDR3aa: CAWSGTGGSPLHF
abundance: few; d_gene: TRBD1; v_gene: TRBV29-1; j_gene: TRBJ2-2; CDR3nt: TGCAGCGTTACCGGGACAGGGAGTAATACCGGGGAGCTGTTTTTT; CDR3aa: CSVTGTGSNTGELFF
abundance: many; d_gene: -; v_gene: TRBV2; j_gene: TRBJ2-5; CDR3nt: TGTGCCAGCAGCTTGGGGCGCCTGGGGGAGACCCAGTACTTC; CDR3aa: CASSLGRLGETQYF
abundance: -; d_gene: TRBD1; v_gene: TRBV7-2; j_gene: TRBJ1-2; CDR3nt: TGTGCCAGCAGCCCTCGGCAGGGGGCTTTCTATGGCTACACCTTC; CDR3aa: CASSPRQGAFYGYTF
abundance: -; d_gene: TRBD1; v_gene: TRBV27; j_gene: TRBJ1-2; CDR3nt: TGTGCCAGCAGTTCCAGCGGGTTTCGAGGGGGCTCCTATGGCTACACCTTC; CDR3aa: CASSSSGFRGGSYGYTF
abundance: -; d_gene: TRBD1; v_gene: TRBV5-1; j_gene: TRBJ1-6; CDR3nt: TGCGCCAGCACTCTCGGACAGGGGAATTTCTCACCCCTCCACTTT; CDR3aa: CASTLGQGNFSPLHF
abundance: -; d_gene: -; v_gene: TRBV30; j_gene: TRBJ1-1; CDR3nt: TGTGCCTGGCGAGACAACATGAACACTGAAGCTTTCTTT; CDR3aa: CAWRDNMNTEAFF
abundance: -; d_gene: -; v_gene: TRBV18; j_gene: TRBJ1-2; CDR3nt: TGTGCCAGCTCACCACTGGGGCAGTCTTTTGGGGAATCCAACTATGGCTACACCTTC; CDR3aa: CASSPLGQSFGESNYGYTF